The 27 T cell receptor beta chains reported below all come from one sample, sequenced in a study of T cells after yellow fever vaccination. Using its own MiXCR run on the 5' RACE reads, TCRdb lists one record per CDR3 protein. The sample includes some 110,000 distinct CDR3 sequences, under 9% of them seen just once. Material: CD8+ T cells sorted from PBMCs, obtained 45 days after the yellow fever booster vaccination. These receptor sequences come from a man aged 25-45 years who received the YFV17D yellow fever vaccine.

The table lists this clonotype with a count of one. V is TRBV27 and J is TRBJ2-7; a weak D match, TRBD1 (6 bases). Trimming stripped 6 bases from V and 3 bases from J, with 15 bases between. Germline loops: CDR1 MNHEY, CDR2 SMNVEV (reference sequence). CDR3 length equals 14 residues. The CDR3 region is CASSRTGIFYEQYF. The DNA of the CDR3 is TGTGCCAGCAGCCGCACAGGGATCTTCTACGAGCAGTACTTC.

At least ten counts were recorded for this clonotype. CDR3 amino acids: CASSVRAGGSYNEQFF. The DNA for the CDR3 is TGTGCCAGCAGCGTTCGAGCGGGAGGCAGTTACAATGAGCAGTTCTTC. The rearrangement uses TRBV9 and TRBJ2-1, with 9 bases matching TRBD2. The trim removed 2 bases at V and 4 bases at J, leaving 7 bases unmatched. Looked up from germline, CDR1 is SGDLS and CDR2 is YYNGEE. The CDR3 totals 16 residues.

Only a few counts were recorded for this clonotype. The rearrangement links TRBV15 to TRBJ2-7; 11 positions agree with TRBD1. CDR3 size: 16 residues. The ends lost 2 bases at V and 5 bases at J; junction bases unmatched: 8. CDR1 is LNHNV and CDR2 is YYDKDF in the germline V gene (reference sequence). The CDR3 loop reads CATSRSDRGLGDEQYF. The CDR3 nucleotides read TGTGCCACCAGCAGATCGGACAGGGGGCTAGGCGACGAGCAGTACTTC.

This clonotype has more than one count but fewer than ten. This sequence joins TRBV30 and TRBJ1-1; D remains unclear. The CDR3 covers 13 residues. From germline, CDR1 is GTSNPN and CDR2 SVGIG (reference sequence). Trimming removed 3 bases from V and 3 bases from J, with 11 bases in between. Here the CDR3 reads CAWSGNSYTEAFF. DNA of the CDR3: TGTGCCTGGAGCGGAAACAGCTACACTGAAGCTTTCTTT. The full variable domain, in which reference TRBV30 and TRBJ1-1 provide the parts outside the CDR3, is SQTIHQWPATLVQPVGSPLSLECTVEGTSNPNLYWYRQAAGRGLQLLFYSVGIGQISSEVPQNLSASRPQDRQFILSSKKLLLSDSGFYLCAWSGNSYTEAFFGQGTRLTVV.

This clonotype was detected many times. The chain combines TRBV28 with TRBJ2-5; D is undetermined. CDR1 is MDHEN and CDR2 is SYDVKM in the germline V gene. CDR3 length: 14 amino acids. Trimming removed 2 bases at V and 2 bases at J, with 9 bases between. The CDR3 nucleotides read TGTGCCAGCAGTTTACCGTACATGCAAGAGACCCAGTACTTC. Encoded protein: CASSLPYMQETQYF. The complete variable domain, with remaining parts taken from reference TRBV28 and TRBJ2-5, reads DVKVTQSSRYLVKRTGEKVFLECVQDMDHENMFWYRQDPGLGLRLIYFSYDVKMKEKGDIPEGYSVSREKKERFSLILESASTNQTSMYLCASSLPYMQETQYFGPGTRLLVL.

The V and J genes are TRBV5-6 and TRBJ1-5; no clear D gene. Looked up from germline, CDR1 is SGHDT and CDR2 is YYEEEE. This CDR3 spans 12 amino acids. The V gene lost 2 bases and the J gene lost 7 bases, with 7 bases spanning the gap. This CDR3 reads CASSFYGQPQHF. CDR3 DNA: TGTGCCAGCAGCTTTTATGGGCAGCCCCAGCATTTT.

This clonotype was seen repeatedly, ten times or more. The genes are TRBV7-9 and TRBJ2-5; TRBD2 agrees at 7 bases. Trimming cost V 6 bases and J 3 bases; bases outside gene matches: 4. Germline lookup yields CDR1 SEHNR and CDR2 FQNEAQ (reference sequence). The CDR3 sequence is 13 residues long. CDR3 DNA: TGTGCCAGCAGTCGGGACTACGAAGAGACCCAGTACTTC. Translating gives CASSRDYEETQYF. The full variable domain, rest sourced from reference TRBV7-9 and TRBJ2-5, is DTGVSQNPRHKITKRGQNVTFRCDPISEHNRLYWYRQTLGQGPEFLTYFQNEAQLEKSRLLSDRFSAERPKGSFSTLEIQRTEQGDSAMYLCASSRDYEETQYFGPGTRLLVL.

This clonotype occurred many times. The rearrangement joins TRBV7-9 to TRBJ2-1; D unclear. CDR1 and CDR2 from the germline V gene are SEHNR and FQNEAQ (reference sequence). The CDR3 runs to 14 residues. V lost 6 bases and J lost 2, with 11 bases in between. CDR3 DNA: TGTGCCAGCAGATCTAACGAGCCCTACAATGAGCAGTTCTTC. Protein product: CASRSNEPYNEQFF.

The rearrangement uses TRBV30 and TRBJ2-1; 14 bases line up with TRBD2. The CDR3 is 14 amino acids. V gave up 5 bases and J gave up 6 bases; unmatched junction bases: 3. Germline V gives CDR1 GTSNPN, CDR2 SVGIG (reference sequence). The CDR3 here is CAWGLAGGFNEQFF. The CDR3 bases are TGTGCCTGGGGACTAGCGGGAGGTTTCAATGAGCAGTTCTTC. Full variable domain (outside the CDR3, taken from reference TRBV30 and TRBJ2-1): SQTIHQWPATLVQPVGSPLSLECTVEGTSNPNLYWYRQAAGRGLQLLFYSVGIGQISSEVPQNLSASRPQDRQFILSSKKLLLSDSGFYLCAWGLAGGFNEQFFGPGTRLTVL.

This clonotype was picked up a small number of times. The genes are TRBV25-1 and TRBJ1-1; D is ambiguous. V was trimmed by 7 bases and J by 0 bases, leaving 0 bases between them. Germline V gives CDR1 MGHDK, CDR2 SYGVNS. This CDR3 spans 10 amino acids. CDR3 protein: CASMNTEAFF. CDR3 nucleotides: TGTGCCAGCATGAACACTGAAGCTTTCTTT. Looking up the rest from reference TRBV25-1 and TRBJ1-1 gives the full variable domain: EADIYQTPRYLVIGTGKKITLECSQTMGHDKMYWYQQDPGMELHLIHYSYGVNSTEKGDLSSESTVSRIRTEHFPLTLESARPSHTSQYLCASMNTEAFFGQGTRLTVV.

This clonotype was counted at least ten times. This rearrangement joins TRBV20-1 to TRBJ1-5; no firm D call. Germline V gene lookup returns CDR1 DFQATT and CDR2 SNEGSKA (reference sequence). V was trimmed by 0 bases and J by 4 bases, leaving 22 bases between them. CDR3 length: 18 amino acids. In DNA form, the CDR3 reads TGCAGTGCTAGAGACCTTAGGGCCGGGCCGAACTCAAATCAGCCCCAGCATTTT. It codes for CSARDLRAGPNSNQPQHF.

This clonotype showed up just a few times. The chain has TRBV27 and TRBJ2-7; D remains ambiguous. CDR3 size: 15 residues. V lost 7 bases, J lost 2 bases, and 18 bases lay in between. Germline CDR1 is MNHEY and CDR2 is SMNVEV (reference sequence). The CDR3 protein is CASTETGQWPYEQYF. The CDR3 DNA reads as TGTGCCAGCACGGAGACCGGGCAGTGGCCCTACGAGCAGTACTTC.

The chain carries TRBV25-1 and TRBJ2-3; D may be TRBD1 (6 bases). The CDR3 has 17 residues. Germline assignment: CDR1 MGHDK and CDR2 SYGVNS. V was cut by 6 bases and J by 3 bases, with 22 bases left in between. The CDR3 DNA reads as TGTGCCAGCAGCCCATCTCCCGGGGACATGAAGACAGATACGCAGTATTTT. Its protein product is CASSPSPGDMKTDTQYF. The entire variable domain, with the rest obtained from reference TRBV25-1 and TRBJ2-3, is as follows: EADIYQTPRYLVIGTGKKITLECSQTMGHDKMYWYQQDPGMELHLIHYSYGVNSTEKGDLSSESTVSRIRTEHFPLTLESARPSHTSQYLCASSPSPGDMKTDTQYFGPGTRLTVL.

In regard to this clonotype: The germline gene is not matched at one end of the junction; a read error may be the cause. The J gene is TRBJ1-1, the V gene TRBV6-6; D uncertain. The germline gives CDR1 MNHNY, CDR2 SVGAGI (reference sequence). The CDR3 has 13 residues. DNA of the CDR3: TGTGCCAGCAGTTACGGGGTGAAAACTGAAGCTTTCTTT. It codes for CASSYGVKTEAFF.

This clonotype was counted ten times or more. The chain joins TRBV3-1 to TRBJ2-1, with D possibly being TRBD2 (5 bases). This CDR3 has 14 residues. The germline V gene has CDR1 LGHDT and CDR2 YNNKEL (reference sequence). The V gene lost 4 bases and the J gene lost 0 bases, with 7 bases spanning the gap. The CDR3 region is CASSLLASYNEQFF. The CDR3 region has the DNA TGTGCCAGCAGCCTGCTAGCCTCCTACAATGAGCAGTTCTTC.

In its sample, this clonotype was seen many times. The chain employs TRBV7-6 and TRBJ2-1; a weak D match, TRBD2 (6 bases). The V gene lost 3 bases and the J gene lost 7 bases, with 16 bases spanning the gap. Germline V gene lookup returns CDR1 SGHVS and CDR2 FNYEAQ. The CDR3 contains 15 residues. In nucleotides, the CDR3 is TGTGCCAGCAGCTTTTATTCGGGAGATGGGAATGAGCAGTTCTTC. Protein: CASSFYSGDGNEQFF.

Many counts were recorded for this clonotype. The rearrangement joins TRBV5-1 to TRBJ2-7; 7 bases are shared with TRBD1. The CDR3 covers 14 residues. V shed 0 bases and J 2 bases; nucleotides not matched to a gene: 2. Germline values: CDR1 SGHRS, CDR2 YFSETQ. CDR3: CASSLGDSTYEQYF. The CDR3 DNA sequence: TGCGCCAGCAGCTTGGGGGACAGCACCTACGAGCAGTACTTC. The whole variable domain, filled in from reference TRBV5-1 and TRBJ2-7, reads KAGVTQTPRYLIKTRGQQVTLSCSPISGHRSVSWYQQTPGQGLQFLFEYFSETQRNKGNFPGRFSGRQFSNSRSEMNVSTLELGDSALYLCASSLGDSTYEQYFGPGTRLTVT.

At least ten counts were recorded for this clonotype. This chain connects TRBV13 to TRBJ1-3; no firm D call. Germline CDR1 and CDR2: PRHDT and FYEKMQ (reference sequence). The CDR3 has 14 residues. V shed 5 bases and J shed 0 bases, with 8 bases lying between them. The CDR3 spells CASSAGSSGNTIYF. CDR3 in DNA: TGTGCCAGCAGCGCAGGAAGCTCTGGAAACACCATATATTTT.

This chain joins TRBV4-2 and TRBJ2-1; 7 bases map to TRBD2. CDR1 and CDR2 (germline): LGHNA, YNFKEQ. The CDR3 length is 15 residues. The V and J ends lost 4 bases and 8 bases, in that order; junction bases with no gene match: 11. Here the CDR3 reads CASSPSGVCWDEQFF. CDR3 coding DNA: TGTGCCAGCAGCCCTAGCGGTGTCTGCTGGGATGAGCAGTTCTTC.

This clonotype was seen at least ten times. This chain links TRBV29-1 with TRBJ2-3; D might be TRBD1 (6 bases). CDR3 size: 13 residues. Germline-derived CDR1 and CDR2 are SQVTM and ANQGSEA. V dropped 4 bases and J dropped 2 bases, with 10 bases sitting between them. This CDR3 reads CSVGGQNTDTQYF. DNA of the CDR3: TGCAGCGTTGGAGGACAGAACACAGATACGCAGTATTTT.

This clonotype came up a few times. This chain connects TRBV4-3 to TRBJ2-1; no clear D gene. CDR3 length: 15 residues. Trimming took 3 bases from V and 4 from J, leaving 13 bases between them. Germline V gene data show CDR1 as LGHNA and CDR2 as YSLEER. CDR3 sequence: CASSHTGEVYNEQFF. The CDR3 nucleotides are TGCGCCAGCAGCCACACTGGAGAGGTGTACAATGAGCAGTTCTTC.

This clonotype showed up many times. The J gene is TRBJ2-1, the V gene TRBV6-5, with unresolved D. This CDR3 region has 13 residues. V was clipped by 4 bases and J by 5 bases, with 9 bases between them. Germline CDR1 MNHEY, CDR2 SVGAGI. This CDR3 reads CASSWYGHNEQFF. In nucleotides, the CDR3 is TGTGCCAGCAGTTGGTACGGACACAATGAGCAGTTCTTC.

This clonotype was seen ten or more times. The CDR3 here is CASSPPGLAGYNEQFF. CDR3 bases: TGTGCCAGCAGCCCCCCAGGACTAGCGGGATACAATGAGCAGTTCTTC. The chain is built from TRBV13 and TRBJ2-1; 12 nucleotides agree with TRBD2. From germline, CDR1 is PRHDT and CDR2 FYEKMQ (reference sequence). J was trimmed by 4 bases and V by 5 bases; bases with no gene match: 6. CDR3 length: 16 amino acids.

The sample holds a few counts of this clonotype. This chain links TRBV20-1 with TRBJ1-5, with 10 bases fitting TRBD1. The CDR3 is 15 residues long. V lost 6 bases, J lost 4 bases, and 9 bases stayed unmatched. Per germline, CDR1 DFQATT and CDR2 SNEGSKA (reference sequence). The CDR3 protein is CSATRDRGPNQPQHF. In DNA form, the CDR3 reads TGCAGTGCAACCCGGGACAGGGGCCCTAATCAGCCCCAGCATTTT.

The V and J genes are TRBV5-1 and TRBJ2-5, with D possibly being TRBD2 (6 bases). This CDR3 region has 15 residues. The germline CDR1 and CDR2 sequences are SGHRS and YFSETQ. V was pared by 0 bases and J by 10 bases, with 19 bases between. This CDR3 is CASSLGGGPLDDQYF. The CDR3 DNA follows: TGCGCCAGCAGCTTGGGCGGAGGGCCGCTTGATGACCAGTACTTC.

The table lists this clonotype with many counts. The rearrangement links TRBV11-1 to TRBJ2-5; D is uncertain. This CDR3 comprises 12 residues. Deletions cut 5 bases from V and 1 base from J, with 5 bases between. Germline V gives CDR1 SGHAT, CDR2 FQDESV (reference sequence). The CDR3 sequence: CASSTFQETQYF. CDR3 coding DNA: TGTGCCAGCAGCACCTTCCAAGAGACCCAGTACTTC.

This clonotype was seen ten or more times. The chain is built from TRBV10-2 and TRBJ2-7; D gene unclear. Germline CDR1 reads WSHSY; CDR2 reads SAAADI. The CDR3 is made up of 11 amino acids. Trimming removed 4 bases from V and 6 bases from J, with 7 bases in between. CDR3 loop: CASSVGGEQYF. DNA for the CDR3: TGCGCCAGCAGTGTTGGTGGCGAGCAGTACTTC.